The rows below give T cell receptor beta chains drawn from one sample of a study of T-cell reconstitution after alpha-beta-depleted transplantation in children. TCRdb reanalysed the PCR reads using MiXCR and keeps one entry per CDR3 protein. The table records around 340,000 distinct CDR3 sequences, 13% of them present only once. Specimen: PBMCs, collected from the stem cell graft. These receptors were collected from a human donor who donated a stem cell graft to a child with Fanconi anemia. Both conserved end residues are part of each CDR3. A D gene is named only where the DNA matches it firmly. Only some rows state a clone size, as once, few, many or a class for expanded clones.

j_call v_call d_call clone_size cdr3_nt cdr3_aa
TRBJ1-1 TRBV15 - many TGTGCCACCAGCAGAGGAGGGGAGGACTCTGGGGCTTTCTTT CATSRGGEDSGAFF
TRBJ2-1 TRBV7-8 - few TGTGCCAGCAGCTCCGGGGTCGGGGGAGGCGATGAGCAGTTCTTC CASSSGVGGGDEQFF
TRBJ2-7 TRBV20-1 - many TGCAGTGCTAGTAGGTCTACAGCAGAATACGAGCAGTACTTC CSASRSTAEYEQYF
TRBJ2-1 TRBV5-6 - - TGTGCCAGCAGCCGAATGAGGGGTTCCTACAATGAGCAGTTCTTC CASSRMRGSYNEQFF
TRBJ1-2 TRBV4-1 - - TGCGCCAGCAGCCAAGAGAGTTCGGTATTCCCCCATGGCTACACCTTC CASSQESSVFPHGYTF
TRBJ2-1 TRBV6-6 - - TGTGCCAGCAGTGAGCGAAGGGAGCAGTTCTTC CASSERREQFF
TRBJ1-1 TRBV7-9 - many TGTGCCAGCAGCTTAAGGCCCGGGCAGGCTGGGTACACTGAAGCTTTCTTT CASSLRPGQAGYTEAFF
TRBJ1-1 TRBV7-9 - few TGTGCCAGCAGCCCGATAAGAAACACTGAAGCTTTCTTT CASSPIRNTEAFF
TRBJ1-1 TRBV19 - few TGTGCCAGTAGCCCCGGCCAGATTGAAGCTTTCTTT CASSPGQIEAFF
TRBJ2-5 TRBV3-1 TRBD2 many TGTGCCAGCAGCGAGCGGGGAGGGACCCAGTACTTC CASSERGGTQYF
TRBJ2-2 TRBV5-1 - many TGCGCCAGCAGCTTGGATGGGTTCACCGGGGAGCTGTTTTTT CASSLDGFTGELFF
TRBJ1-1 TRBV7-8 - many TGTGCCAGCAGCTTAGTAGGGGGAGCTGAAGCTTTCTTT CASSLVGGAEAFF
TRBJ1-4 TRBV12-3/TRBV12-4 - - TGTGCCAGCAGTTTTCTTCAGGGCGCTAATGAAAAACTGTTTTTT CASSFLQGANEKLFF
TRBJ2-2 TRBV9 TRBD2 many TGTGCCAGCAGCGTCGGGACTAGCTTACCGACCGGGGAGCTGTTTTTT CASSVGTSLPTGELFF
TRBJ2-1 TRBV7-2 - - TGTGCCAGCAGCTTAGTGACGGGAGTTTACAATGAGCAGTTCTTC CASSLVTGVYNEQFF
TRBJ2-1 TRBV4-2 - many TGTGCCAGCAGCCTAAGGACTAGGGGGAACCTCAATGAGCAGTTCTTC CASSLRTRGNLNEQFF
TRBJ1-2 TRBV10-3 - - TGTGCCATCAGTGAGTCCGGGGTGAGACTTGATGGCTACACCTTC CAISESGVRLDGYTF
TRBJ1-2 TRBV6-5 TRBD1 few TGTGCCAGCAGTTACTCGAATCGGTGGGACAGGGTGGGCTATGGCTACACCTTC CASSYSNRWDRVGYGYTF
TRBJ2-5 TRBV7-2 - many TGTGCCAGCACCTTGGGGGGGGGCCGGGAGACCCAGTACTTC CASTLGGGRETQYF
TRBJ1-2 TRBV4-1 - - TGCGCCAGCAGCCTCCTCGTGGGGGACTATGGCTACACCTTC CASSLLVGDYGYTF
TRBJ1-1 TRBV7-3 - many TGTGCCAGCAGCACCCATCTAAACACTGAAGCTTTCTTT CASSTHLNTEAFF
TRBJ2-2 TRBV9 TRBD1 many TGTGCCAGCAGCATCCGGGACAGGCCCGGGGAGCTGTTTTTT CASSIRDRPGELFF
TRBJ2-1 TRBV4-3 TRBD2 few TGCGCCAGCAGCCAAGTAGAGGTAGCGGGGGGTAATGAGCAGTTCTTC CASSQVEVAGGNEQFF
TRBJ2-3 TRBV20-1 TRBD2 - TGCAGTGCTCTACTAGCGGTTGATACGCAGTATTTT CSALLAVDTQYF
TRBJ1-2 TRBV7-2 - few TGTGCCAGCAGCTCCGGGGTGAGGGGTGGAGACTATGGCTACACCTTC CASSSGVRGGDYGYTF
TRBJ1-5 TRBV3-1 - - TGTGCCAGCAGCCAAGCGACTGGTAAGGCTCAGCCCCAGCATTTT CASSQATGKAQPQHF
TRBJ1-1 TRBV3-1 TRBD1 few TGTGCCAGCACAAACAGGGGGACAGCTTTCTTT CASTNRGTAFF
TRBJ2-5 TRBV20-1 TRBD2 few TGCAGTGTTAGGGACCCTAGCGGGGGGATCCAAGAGACCCAGTACTTC CSVRDPSGGIQETQYF
TRBJ1-5 TRBV11-1 - few TGTGCCAGCAGCTCCGGAGAAGGACAGCCACTTCGTAGCAATCAGCCCCAGCATTTT CASSSGEGQPLRSNQPQHF
TRBJ2-5 TRBV6-1 - - TGTGCCAGCAGTCCCTGGATCGGGAGCGACCAAGAGACCCAGTACTTC CASSPWIGSDQETQYF
TRBJ2-1 TRBV7-6 TRBD1 many TGTGCCAGCAGCCTCCTCCCGGGACAGAGCTCCTACAATGAGCAGTTCTTC CASSLLPGQSSYNEQFF
TRBJ2-5 TRBV3-1 - few TGTGCCAGCAGCCAACCTACATCCGAGACCCAGTACTTC CASSQPTSETQYF
TRBJ2-7 TRBV5-1 TRBD1 - TGCGCCAGCAGCTATGACGGGACAGGGAGCCAGTACTTC CASSYDGTGSQYF
TRBJ2-3 TRBV4-3 - - TGCGCCAGCAGCCGACAAACGCAGGGAGCAGATACGCAGTATTTT CASSRQTQGADTQYF
TRBJ2-5 TRBV20-1 - few TGCAGTGCTAGACAGCTGGATGGTGGAGAGACCCAGTACTTC CSARQLDGGETQYF
TRBJ1-5 TRBV20-1 - few TGCAGTGCATCTCGGCCAGGGAACAATCAGCCCCAGCATTTT CSASRPGNNQPQHF
TRBJ1-5 TRBV12-3/TRBV12-4 - few TGTGCCAGCAGCCAAGTTTGGGGCCAGCCCCAGCATTTT CASSQVWGQPQHF
TRBJ1-5 TRBV4-3 - - TGCGCCAGCAGCCAAGAGCCCACCGGTGCACAACCCCAGCATTTT CASSQEPTGAQPQHF
TRBJ1-5 TRBV4-2 - many TGTGCCAGCAGCCCGGGGAGGGGAAGCAATCAGCCCCAGCATTTT CASSPGRGSNQPQHF
TRBJ2-1 TRBV7-2 TRBD1 - TGTGCCAGCAGCAGGCGACAGGGTGATGAGCAGTTCTTC CASSRRQGDEQFF
TRBJ1-4 TRBV5-1 - few TGCGCCAGCAGCTTGAAACAGAGGAATGAAAAACTGTTTTTT CASSLKQRNEKLFF
TRBJ1-5 TRBV28 - - TGTGCCAGCAGCTCTTGGGCCCAGCATTTT CASSSWAQHF
TRBJ1-1 TRBV7-2 - few TGTGCCAGCAGTAGTACGATGTTCTTTAAAAGGACTGAAGCTTTCTTT CASSSTMFFKRTEAFF
TRBJ2-2 TRBV4-3 - - TGCGCCAGCAGCCAATTCGACGGACCCGGGGAGCTGTTTTTT CASSQFDGPGELFF
TRBJ1-2 TRBV2 TRBD1 many TGTGCCAGCAGCCTGACAGGGGAGGACAACTATGGCTACACCTTC CASSLTGEDNYGYTF
TRBJ1-1 TRBV20-1 - few TGCAGTGCTTTATTCCACCTGAACACTGAAGCTTTCTTT CSALFHLNTEAFF
TRBJ1-1 TRBV4-3 TRBD1 many TGCGCCAGCAGCCCCGGGACAGTAGGTGAAGCTTTCTTT CASSPGTVGEAFF
TRBJ2-2 TRBV6-2/TRBV6-3 - once TGTGCCAGCAGAGTACATGACAGTAACACCGGGGAGCTGTTTTTT CASRVHDSNTGELFF
TRBJ2-1 TRBV5-1 - many TGCGCCAGCAGCCTGAACGTCTACAGTTCCGAGCAGTTCTTC CASSLNVYSSEQFF
TRBJ1-4 TRBV25-1 - few TGTGCCAGCAGTGGGAACTTACAGCTCGAGGCTGAAAAACTGTTTTTT CASSGNLQLEAEKLFF
TRBJ2-1 TRBV7-2 - many TGTGCCAGCAGCTCCCGACCCTACAATGAGCAGTTCTTC CASSSRPYNEQFF
TRBJ1-6 TRBV5-1 TRBD1 - TGCGCCAGCAGCCTCGAGACAGGGGGCCGTTCACCCCTCCACTTT CASSLETGGRSPLHF
TRBJ2-5 TRBV28 TRBD2 many TGTGCCAGCAGTTTCCGGAGCGGGAAAGAGACCCAGTACTTC CASSFRSGKETQYF